The subject of this entry is one T cell receptor beta chain. This sample is drawn from a study of cytomegalovirus exposure and HLA in healthy donors. The CDR3 contains 19 residues. V gave up 6 bases and J gave up 5 bases; unmatched junction bases: 18. Germline-derived CDR1 and CDR2 are MDHEN and SYDVKM. 60 Vbeta and 13 Jbeta primers were used in PCR. Sequenced by immunoSEQ multiplex PCR; TCRdb stores in-frame clones only, minus some. With 130,000 or so clones in the sample, the ten largest clones hold 2%. The sequencing input was PBMCs. The chain combines TRBV28 with TRBJ2-2, with 10 nucleotides matching TRBD1. This TCR was recovered from an older woman in good health and CMV-seronegative. This chain's CDR3 is CASSSFTGTGASRTGELFF. In DNA form, the CDR3 reads TGTGCCAGCAGCTCCTTCACCGGGACAGGGGCCTCAAGAACCGGGGAGCTGTTTTTT.